The rows below give T cell receptor beta chains drawn from one sample of a study of OX40 agonist ivuxolimab in advanced cancers. Assay: immunoSEQ multiplex PCR; the TCRdb copy retains only in-frame clones and omits some. The sample holds under 25,000 clones; 74% are singletons and the top ten take roughly 32%. The sequencing used CD4+ or CD8+ T cells sorted from blood, collected in a trial of the OX40 agonist ivuxolimab. All receptors come from an adult with an advanced solid tumor such as melanoma, head and neck, liver or kidney cancer. Each CDR3 is given with its conserved first and last residue. Each record gives: clone size, CDR3 length, J gene, V gene, D gene, CDR3 protein, CDR3 DNA. A D gene is named only where the DNA matches it firmly. Only some rows state a clone size, as once, few, many or a class for expanded clones.

clone size: .; CDR3 length: 15; J gene: TRBJ2-1; V gene: TRBV6-6; D gene: TRBD1; CDR3 protein: CASGTGTQQNNEQFF; CDR3 DNA: TGTGCGTCCGGGACAGGGACCCAACAAAACAATGAGCAGTTCTTC
clone size: .; CDR3 length: 17; J gene: TRBJ2-6; V gene: TRBV27; D gene: .; CDR3 protein: CASSMTAMGSGANVLTF; CDR3 DNA: TGTGCCAGCAGTATGACAGCTATGGGGTCTGGGGCCAACGTCCTGACTTTC
clone size: .; CDR3 length: 18; J gene: TRBJ2-5; V gene: TRBV4-3; D gene: TRBD2; CDR3 protein: CASSQDRASGGPGETQYF; CDR3 DNA: TGCGCCAGCAGCCAAGATAGGGCTAGCGGGGGCCCCGGGGAGACCCAGTACTTC
clone size: .; CDR3 length: 16; J gene: TRBJ2-7; V gene: TRBV11-1; D gene: TRBD2; CDR3 protein: CASSTPLAGGSYEQYF; CDR3 DNA: TGTGCCAGCAGCACCCCTCTAGCGGGCGGCTCCTACGAGCAGTACTTC
clone size: once; CDR3 length: 14; J gene: TRBJ2-7; V gene: TRBV2; D gene: .; CDR3 protein: CASSDLGSGDEQYF; CDR3 DNA: TGTGCCAGCAGTGATTTGGGGTCGGGGGACGAGCAGTACTTC
clone size: medium-sized; CDR3 length: 16; J gene: TRBJ2-2; V gene: TRBV4-3; D gene: TRBD1; CDR3 protein: CASSRIQGAWDGELFF; CDR3 DNA: TGCGCCAGCAGTAGAATTCAGGGGGCTTGGGACGGGGAGCTGTTTTTT
clone size: .; CDR3 length: 15; J gene: TRBJ2-3; V gene: TRBV4-3; D gene: TRBD1; CDR3 protein: CASSQGDRGRDTQYF; CDR3 DNA: TGCGCCAGCAGCCAAGGGGACAGGGGCCGGGATACGCAGTATTTT
clone size: .; CDR3 length: 15; J gene: TRBJ2-1; V gene: TRBV5-6; D gene: TRBD2; CDR3 protein: CASSLYSGGYNEQFF; CDR3 DNA: TGTGCCAGCAGCTTGTATAGCGGGGGCTACAATGAGCAGTTCTTC
clone size: .; CDR3 length: 13; J gene: TRBJ2-2; V gene: TRBV5-6; D gene: .; CDR3 protein: CASSLENAGELFF; CDR3 DNA: TGTGCCAGCAGCTTGGAGAATGCGGGGGAGCTGTTTTTT
clone size: once; CDR3 length: 11; J gene: TRBJ2-7; V gene: TRBV7-8; D gene: .; CDR3 protein: CASSPAYEQYF; CDR3 DNA: TGTGCCAGCAGCCCAGCCTACGAGCAGTACTTC
clone size: .; CDR3 length: 13; J gene: TRBJ2-7; V gene: TRBV7-9; D gene: .; CDR3 protein: CASSPQGHYEQYF; CDR3 DNA: TGTGCCAGCAGTCCACAGGGACACTACGAGCAGTACTTC
clone size: .; CDR3 length: 12; J gene: TRBJ2-7; V gene: TRBV5-4; D gene: .; CDR3 protein: CASSLGWGEQYF; CDR3 DNA: TGTGCCAGCAGCTTGGGTTGGGGCGAGCAGTACTTC
clone size: .; CDR3 length: 17; J gene: TRBJ2-3; V gene: TRBV13; D gene: TRBD1; CDR3 protein: CASSLDPGQGLADTQYF; CDR3 DNA: TGTGCCAGCAGCTTAGACCCGGGACAGGGGTTGGCAGATACGCAGTATTTT
clone size: .; CDR3 length: 15; J gene: TRBJ1-4; V gene: TRBV11-2; D gene: .; CDR3 protein: CASSLGTVWDEKLFF; CDR3 DNA: TGTGCCAGCAGCTTAGGGACAGTTTGGGACGAAAAACTGTTTTTT
clone size: once; CDR3 length: 14; J gene: TRBJ2-7; V gene: TRBV9; D gene: TRBD1; CDR3 protein: CASSKTGGQDEQYF; CDR3 DNA: TGTGCCAGCAGCAAGACAGGGGGTCAGGACGAGCAGTACTTC
clone size: .; CDR3 length: 13; J gene: TRBJ1-2; V gene: TRBV28; D gene: .; CDR3 protein: CATDLPGTGGYTF; CDR3 DNA: TGTGCCACCGACCTACCAGGGACGGGGGGCTACACCTTC